Many counts were recorded for the clone carrying this T cell receptor beta chain. Its antigen remains unknown. Unmatched junction bases numbered 10, after V lost 5 bases and J lost 4 bases. This CDR3 is 17 amino acids long. Germline values: CDR1 MGHRA, CDR2 YSYEKL. This sample is drawn from a study of early T cells in non-severe SARS-CoV-2 infection. Study-level results: The study's VDJdb matching favored anti-spike CD8 responses and missed private and CD4 specificities.

TCRdb reanalysed the 5' RACE reads using MiXCR and keeps one entry per CDR3 protein. Found here are over 85,000 distinct CDR3 sequences, about an eighth of them singletons; the top ten hold about 6.2%. V and J are TRBV4-1 and TRBJ2-6; 8 positions agree with TRBD1. The sample taken for sequencing was whole blood. The source is an adult who was a healthcare worker with PCR-confirmed SARS-CoV-2 infection or an uninfected control (not recorded which). Here the CDR3 reads CASSEGQGAGGANVLTF. The CDR3, as DNA: TGCGCCAGCAGCGAAGGACAGGGTGCAGGCGGGGCCAACGTCCTGACTTTC.